This T cell receptor beta chain was observed in a study of T cell responses to AZD1222 COVID-19 vaccine. About this clone itself: The target antigen is unknown.

Per the germline V gene, CDR1 is MNHEY and CDR2 is SVGAGI. V dropped 6 bases and J dropped 7 bases, with 13 bases sitting between them. The CDR3 is 13 residues long. Findings and caveats of the study: The span of vaccine-associated CD4 TCRs extended across spike, with dominance at 160-218 and 743-854. Reportedly, nearly half the spike-specific TCRs target unmutated variant regions. AZD1222 recipients seropositive at baseline numbered only 5 to 7.

Produced via immunoSEQ multiplex PCR; TCRdb's table is partial and in-frame only. Of 140,000 to 150,000 clones listed, 85% to 95% are singletons. The rearrangement joins TRBV6-5 to TRBJ2-4; D unresolved. This clonotype originated in an adult in good health. This specimen consisted of peripheral blood, obtained on day 0 of AZD1222 vaccination. CDR3 coding DNA: TGTGCCAGCAGCGGTACAAACGGGAACATTCAGTACTTC. It specifies CASSGTNGNIQYF.